The T cell receptor (beta chain) described here comes from a study of T cells after yellow fever vaccination. Turning to this clonotype: Its antigen is not identified.

Overall study results and limits: Some clonotypes were seen in both the CD4 and the CD8 compartments. These made up a small share and likely arose from convergent recombination. Post-booster repertoires contained most primary-vaccination clones again (96% CD4, about 88% CD8).

Germline CDR1 is MDHEN and CDR2 is SYDVKM. The CDR3 is made up of 15 amino acids. V dropped 1 base and J dropped 8; count of bases not matched to a gene: 5. MiXCR, applied by TCRdb to the 5' RACE reads, yields one record per CDR3 protein. The sample holds over 250,000 distinct CDR3 sequences; around 5.3% are singletons and the top ten take roughly 3.4%. The TCR was taken from a man aged 18 to 29 who received the YFV17D yellow fever vaccine. The material sequenced was CD4+ T cells sorted from PBMCs, taken on the day of the yellow fever booster vaccination. V usage is TRBV28 and J usage is TRBJ1-6; 7 bases agree with TRBD1. The CDR3: CASSLYRGIDSPLHF. CDR3 coding DNA: TGTGCCAGCAGTTTATACAGGGGAATCGATTCACCCCTCCACTTT. The full variable domain, rest sourced from reference TRBV28 and TRBJ1-6, is DVKVTQSSRYLVKRTGEKVFLECVQDMDHENMFWYRQDPGLGLRLIYFSYDVKMKEKGDIPEGYSVSREKKERFSLILESASTNQTSMYLCASSLYRGIDSPLHFGNGTRLTVT.